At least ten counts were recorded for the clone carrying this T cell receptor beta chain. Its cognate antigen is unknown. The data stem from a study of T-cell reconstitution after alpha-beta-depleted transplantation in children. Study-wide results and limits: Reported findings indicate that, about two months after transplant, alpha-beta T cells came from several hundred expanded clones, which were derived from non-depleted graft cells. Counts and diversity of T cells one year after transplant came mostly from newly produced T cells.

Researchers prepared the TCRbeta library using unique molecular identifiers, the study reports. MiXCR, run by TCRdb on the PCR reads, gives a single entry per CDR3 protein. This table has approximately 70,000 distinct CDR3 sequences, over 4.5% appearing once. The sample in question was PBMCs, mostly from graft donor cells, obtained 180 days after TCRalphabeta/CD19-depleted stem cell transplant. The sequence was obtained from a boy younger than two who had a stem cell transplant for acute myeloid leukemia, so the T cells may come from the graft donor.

The CDR3 is CASSYFEGATNSPLHF. CDR3 bases: TGTGCCAGCAGTTATTTCGAGGGGGCCACTAATTCACCCCTCCACTTT. The chain joins TRBV6-5 to TRBJ1-6; the match to TRBD1 covers 7 bases. This CDR3 comprises 16 residues. V was pared by 3 bases and J by 6 bases, with 8 bases of the junction left unmatched. Germline V CDR1 and CDR2: MNHEY, SVGAGI.